Reported below is one T cell receptor beta chain. Germline lookup yields CDR1 WSHSY and CDR2 SAAADI. There are 17 residues in the CDR3. Unmatched junction bases numbered 11, after V lost 3 bases and J lost 4 bases. This sample is drawn from a study of blood T cell repertoires in COVID-19. For the study at large: From T cells, B-cell-depleted T cells, or PBMCs came the material, which was cDNA or gDNA.

In the authors' workflow: By means of reference gene primer amplification, nucleated cell counts were estimated. Data came from immunoSEQ multiplex PCR; TCRdb stores just in-frame clones and leaves some out. V and J calls and clone size follow that table, whereas D and trimming were derived from the DNA. The sample holds a few hundred thousand clones; 80% to 90% are singletons and the top ten take roughly 1.2%. This sequence joins TRBV10-2 and TRBJ2-5; 10 nucleotides align to TRBD2. Sequencing input: peripheral blood. The sequence was obtained from a man in his forties with acute or convalescent COVID-19. The DNA of the CDR3 is TGCGCCAGCAGTGACCTAAGCGGGAGGGCCGTTATAGAGACCCAGTACTTC. Encoded protein: CASSDLSGRAVIETQYF.